This entry lists 25 T cell receptor beta chains sequenced from one sample in a study of CD8 T cells in ankylosing spondylitis. TCRdb re-analysed the 5' RACE reads in MiXCR, keeping a single row per CDR3 protein. Here the sample spans fewer than 250,000 distinct CDR3 sequences, 10% to 13% being singletons. The sample was blood, either unsorted or a sorted T cell fraction (not recorded which). The receptors originated from a male donor with ankylosing spondylitis or in good health (not recorded which).

The sample holds many counts of this clonotype. The chain combines TRBV15 with TRBJ1-4, with 7 bases lining up with TRBD1. The CDR3 covers 14 residues. The germline CDR1 and CDR2 sequences are LNHNV and YYDKDF (reference sequence). The ends lost 5 bases at V and 5 bases at J; junction bases unmatched: 5. The CDR3 protein is CATSGPTGNEKLFF. DNA of the CDR3: TGTGCCACCAGCGGACCGACAGGGAATGAAAAACTGTTTTTT.

V usage is TRBV30 and J usage is TRBJ1-3; D call uncertain. CDR3 length equals 14 residues. Trimming removed 3 bases at V and 6 bases at J, with 15 bases between. Germline loops: CDR1 GTSNPN, CDR2 SVGIG (reference sequence). The CDR3 sequence is CAWSSGSFKNTIYF. In nucleotides, the CDR3 is TGTGCCTGGAGCTCGGGATCCTTTAAAAACACCATATATTTT.

This clonotype showed up many times. The chain has TRBV5-1 and TRBJ1-5, with D possibly being TRBD1 (6 bases). CDR1 and CDR2 (germline): SGHRS, YFSETQ. This CDR3 comprises 15 residues. V lost 4 bases and J lost 2, with 13 bases in between. The CDR3, as DNA: TGCGCCAGCAGCAGTACAGGGAGTGGCAATCAGCCCCAGCATTTT. This gives the protein CASSSTGSGNQPQHF.

This clonotype occurred many times. This chain uses TRBV6-5 with TRBJ1-1, with D hard to call. The CDR3 loop spans 14 amino acids. From germline, CDR1 is MNHEY and CDR2 SVGAGI. Trimming left V 4 bases short and J 3 bases short, with 12 bases between. CDR3 nucleotides: TGTGCCAGCAGTTCCCTACTCTGGGACACTGAAGCTTTCTTT. Protein sequence: CASSSLLWDTEAFF.

This clonotype was seen at least ten times. The rearrangement links TRBV27 to TRBJ1-1, with 8 positions matching TRBD1. The CDR3 is 16 amino acids. The junction had 10 bases not matched to a gene; V was cut back by 3 bases and J by 4 bases. Per germline, CDR1 MNHEY and CDR2 SMNVEV (reference sequence). The CDR3 region is CASSLGTGDLGTEAFF. For the CDR3, the DNA is TGTGCCAGCAGTTTGGGGACAGGAGACTTGGGCACTGAAGCTTTCTTT.

Ten or more counts support this clonotype. This chain joins TRBV5-1 and TRBJ1-1; D unclear. Germline lookup yields CDR1 SGHRS and CDR2 YFSETQ. The V gene lost 1 base and the J gene lost 0 bases, with 10 bases spanning the gap. The CDR3 is 15 amino acids. The CDR3 DNA reads TGCGCCAGCAGCTTGAAAGGGCCCATGAACACTGAAGCTTTCTTT. Translating it yields CASSLKGPMNTEAFF.

This clonotype was observed many times. V and J are TRBV4-2 and TRBJ2-2, with a weak D call TRBD2 (5 bases). Germline CDR1 LGHNA, CDR2 YNFKEQ. V lost 1 base and J lost 0, with 6 bases in between. The CDR3 runs 15 residues. The CDR3 nucleotides read TGTGCCAGCAGCCAAGGGGGAGCGAACACCGGGGAGCTGTTTTTT. It specifies CASSQGGANTGELFF.

There are many counts of this clonotype. The chain employs TRBV25-1 and TRBJ2-7; tentatively, D is TRBD1 or TRBD2 (7 bases each). The V end lost 3 bases, the J end lost 1 base, and 10 bases lay between the germline ends. The CDR3 loop spans 14 amino acids. Germline CDR1 is MGHDK and CDR2 is SYGVNS. The CDR3 DNA reads TGTGCCAGCAGTGACCAGGGGGGGTCCTACGAGCAGTACTTC. Translation gives CASSDQGGSYEQYF.

This clonotype was seen ten or more times. This chain connects TRBV6-1 to TRBJ2-5; D perhaps matches TRBD2 (5 bases). The CDR3 consists of 15 residues. Trimming stripped 4 bases from V and 3 bases from J, with 15 bases between. CDR1 is MNHNS, CDR2 SASEGT, per germline. DNA of the CDR3: TGTGCCAGCAGTGTGATGAAGAGGGAAGAAGAGACCCAGTACTTC. Translating it yields CASSVMKREEETQYF.

J is TRBJ2-3 and V is TRBV5-4, with 8 bases aligning to TRBD1. The J segment lost 4 bases and the V segment lost 6 bases, leaving 10 bases of the junction unmatched. Germline assignment: CDR1 SGHNT and CDR2 YYREEE (reference sequence). The CDR3 sequence is 15 residues long. The CDR3 DNA sequence: TGTGCCAGCACCTCGACAGGGGAGAGGGCAGATACGCAGTATTTT. This translates into CASTSTGERADTQYF.

Many counts were recorded for this clonotype. The genes are TRBV4-2 and TRBJ2-7; D unclear. V lost 3 bases, J lost 2 bases, and 11 bases lay in between. CDR1 and CDR2 from the germline V gene are LGHNA and YNFKEQ. The CDR3 length is 14 residues. The CDR3 DNA sequence: TGTGCCAGCAGCCAGGATCTCGGACCCTACGAGCAGTACTTC. It codes for CASSQDLGPYEQYF.

This clonotype has at least ten counts. The J gene is TRBJ2-1, the V gene TRBV29-1, with TRBD2 identical over 9 bases. Germline V lookup: CDR1 SQVTM, CDR2 ANQGSEA. This CDR3 comprises 13 residues. Trimming at V came to 5 bases and at J to 3 bases, leaving 2 bases not matched to a gene. The CDR3 nucleotides are TGCAGCGTTCAACTAGCGGGCTACAATGAGCAGTTCTTC. Protein: CSVQLAGYNEQFF.

This clonotype was detected ten times or more. The J gene is TRBJ2-5, the V gene TRBV5-1; 7 nucleotides match TRBD2. CDR1 is SGHRS, CDR2 YFSETQ, per germline. J was trimmed by 4 bases and V by 2 bases; bases with no gene match: 2. The CDR3 totals 13 residues. The DNA for the CDR3 is TGCGCCAGCAGCTTTCCGGGAGGAGAGACCCAGTACTTC. Its translation is CASSFPGGETQYF.

This clonotype was counted at least ten times. The chain joins TRBV7-8 to TRBJ2-1; D remains ambiguous. Deletions cut 1 base from V and 9 bases from J, with 16 bases between. The germline CDR1 and CDR2 sequences are SGHVS and FQNEAQ. This CDR3 has 15 residues. CDR3 DNA sequence: TGTGCCAGCAGCTTAGAGCCTGGGAAAAAGTCTGAGCAGTTCTTC. Translating it yields CASSLEPGKKSEQFF.

There are a few counts of this clonotype. The chain combines TRBV7-2 with TRBJ2-7; TRBD1 matches 9 bases. The germline V gene has CDR1 SGHTA and CDR2 FQGNSA. CDR3 length: 15 amino acids. The V and J ends lost 5 bases and 5 bases, in that order; junction bases with no gene match: 10. The CDR3 bases are TGTGCCAGCAGCCCCTCCAGGGACAGGGTACACGAGCAGTACTTC. This sequence encodes CASSPSRDRVHEQYF.

This clonotype has more than one count but fewer than ten. The chain uses TRBV9 and TRBJ2-2; D gene ambiguous. The CDR3 is 14 residues long. The V end lost 3 bases, the J end lost 5 bases, and 11 bases lay between the germline ends. Germline CDR1 is SGDLS and CDR2 is YYNGEE. Here the CDR3 reads CASSGEDITGELFF. The CDR3 DNA is TGTGCCAGCAGCGGAGAGGATATAACCGGGGAGCTGTTTTTT.

This clonotype was picked up many times. The chain recombines TRBV5-1 with TRBJ1-1; no definite D call. From germline, CDR1 is SGHRS and CDR2 YFSETQ. The CDR3 contains 13 residues. The germline V and J ends were trimmed by 4 bases and 3 bases, with 10 bases remaining between them. The CDR3 protein is CASSTELYTEAFF. The CDR3 bases are TGCGCCAGCAGCACGGAATTGTACACTGAAGCTTTCTTT. Combining the CDR3 with reference TRBV5-1 and TRBJ1-1 gives the whole variable domain KAGVTQTPRYLIKTRGQQVTLSCSPISGHRSVSWYQQTPGQGLQFLFEYFSETQRNKGNFPGRFSGRQFSNSRSEMNVSTLELGDSALYLCASSTELYTEAFFGQGTRLTVV.

The gene calls are TRBV7-9 and TRBJ2-1; 12 bases match TRBD2. The ends lost 6 bases at V and 5 bases at J; junction bases unmatched: 5. The CDR3 spans 15 residues. From germline, CDR1 is SEHNR and CDR2 FQNEAQ (reference sequence). CDR3 DNA sequence: TGTGCCAGCAGTCAAACTAGCGGGAGGAACAATGAGCAGTTCTTC. Translating it yields CASSQTSGRNNEQFF.

In this sample, this clonotype turned up many times. This chain links TRBV4-1 with TRBJ2-2; 8 bases are shared with TRBD1. The CDR3 loop spans 18 amino acids. Unmatched junction bases numbered 8, after V lost 2 bases and J lost 0 bases. The germline CDR1 and CDR2 sequences are MGHRA and YSYEKL. CDR3 sequence: CASSQQRAGGANTGELFF. The CDR3 DNA reads as TGCGCCAGCAGCCAACAGAGGGCAGGGGGCGCGAACACCGGGGAGCTGTTTTTT.

This clonotype was seen ten or more times. The rearrangement uses TRBV12-3 or TRBV12-4 and TRBJ1-4; D remains ambiguous. CDR3 length: 14 amino acids. Trimming cost V 1 base and J 5 bases, with 8 bases left between them. As DNA, the CDR3 is TGTGCCAGCAGTTTAGGGAATCTGAATGAAAAACTGTTTTTT. It codes for CASSLGNLNEKLFF.

This clonotype was counted ten times or more. The chain uses TRBV20-1 and TRBJ2-1; 11 nucleotides align to TRBD2. The germline V gene encodes CDR1 DFQATT and CDR2 SNEGSKA (reference sequence). V lost 6 bases, J lost 12 bases, and 16 bases stayed unmatched. CDR3 length equals 15 residues. As DNA, the CDR3 is TGCAGTGCAGGGACTAGCGGTACTTACAATGAGTTGCAGTTCTTC. Translated: CSAGTSGTYNELQFF.

There are many counts of this clonotype. The V call is TRBV27, the J call TRBJ1-2; tentatively, D is TRBD1 (5 bases). The CDR3 has 14 amino acids. The V gene lost 3 bases and the J gene lost 8 bases, with 16 bases spanning the gap. CDR1 and CDR2 (germline): MNHEY, SMNVEV (reference sequence). In nucleotides, the CDR3 is TGTGCCAGCAGTTTTGCTGGGGACGGCGGAGGCTACACCTTC. Amino acids: CASSFAGDGGGYTF.

The sample holds many counts of this clonotype. This sequence joins TRBV20-1 and TRBJ2-1; no firm D call. V lost 1 base to trimming and J lost 8 bases, with 12 bases between them. Germline loops: CDR1 DFQATT, CDR2 SNEGSKA (reference sequence). The CDR3 is 13 amino acids. The CDR3 region is CSARGPMTDEQFF. The CDR3, as DNA: TGCAGTGCTAGAGGCCCCATGACGGATGAGCAGTTCTTC.

This clonotype was observed at least ten times. The rearrangement uses TRBV4-1 and TRBJ2-1, with 7 nucleotides matching TRBD1. The V and J ends lost 7 bases and 0 bases, in that order; junction bases with no gene match: 6. Per germline, CDR1 MGHRA and CDR2 YSYEKL. There are 15 residues in the CDR3. CDR3 in amino acids: CASTAGGSSYNEQFF. The CDR3 coding sequence is TGCGCCAGCACTGCAGGGGGAAGCTCCTACAATGAGCAGTTCTTC.

This clonotype was seen more than once but under ten times. The chain has TRBV6-2 or TRBV6-3 and TRBJ2-1; 9 bases map to TRBD2. From germline, CDR1 is MNHEY and CDR2 SVGEGT. With 7 bases clipped from V and 6 bases from J, the junction kept 7 bases outside the gene matches. The CDR3 is 14 residues long. The CDR3 coding sequence is TGTGCCAGCAAGGATAGCGGGGGAGGCAATGAGCAGTTCTTC. It is translated as CASKDSGGGNEQFF.